This T cell receptor beta chain was recorded in a study of blood T cell repertoires in COVID-19. Germline V CDR1 and CDR2: LGHDT, YNNKEL (reference sequence). J gave up 6 bases and V 6 bases, and 6 bases lay outside the gene matches. The CDR3 is made up of 15 amino acids. The method was immunoSEQ multiplex PCR; TCRdb's version includes in-frame clones alone and lacks a portion of them. The table includes about 220,000 clones, about 87% detected once. The receptor's source is a woman in her 30s who had recovered from COVID-19. The J gene is TRBJ2-5, the V gene TRBV3-1 (or the pseudogene TRBV3-2); 14 positions agree with TRBD2. The specimen sequenced was PBMCs or T cells enriched from blood (not recorded which). The CDR3, as DNA: TGTGCCAGCAGGCGACTAGCGGGGGGGCGGAAGACCCAGTACTTC. It translates to CASRRLAGGRKTQYF.